One sample yielded the 32 T cell receptor beta chains listed below, sequenced in a study of low-dose radiotherapy and immunotherapy resistance in tumors. Covering alpha and beta chains, TRAV- and TRBV-specific primers were used for the first-strand cDNA. Amplification, which lasted around 21 PCR cycles, used a constant-region primer and V-primer adapter to amplify TCRs. From the reads, TCRdb called clonotypes with MiXCR, one entry per CDR3 protein. This sample carries tens of thousands of distinct CDR3 sequences, about 25% of them seen once, and the ten largest clones take over 9.5%. Stated time point: after trial treatment. Treatment meaning: LDRT plus nivolumab, ipilimumab, low-dose cyclophosphamide and aspirin (RACIN trial). Here the sequenced sample was PBMCs, taken after low-dose radiotherapy plus immunotherapy. The origin of the receptors is a male donor with prostate cancer.

This clonotype was detected ten times or more. The chain is built from TRBV5-1 and TRBJ2-4; no reliable D call. Germline V CDR1 and CDR2: SGHRS, YFSETQ. V lost 4 bases to trimming and J lost 1 base, with 15 bases between them. This CDR3 is 16 amino acids long. CDR3 amino acids: CASSPGGSQAKNIQYF. CDR3 DNA: TGCGCCAGCAGCCCGGGTGGGTCTCAGGCCAAAAACATTCAGTACTTC.

This clonotype was recorded many times. This chain joins TRBV7-3 and TRBJ2-7; the D is unclear. Deletions cut 1 base from V and 8 bases from J, with 9 bases between. CDR3 size: 12 residues. Per the germline V gene, CDR1 is SGHTA and CDR2 is FQGTGA. The CDR3 protein is CASSLRSGKQYF. CDR3 sequence (DNA): TGTGCCAGCAGCTTAAGGTCAGGCAAGCAGTACTTC.

This clonotype was counted at least ten times. The rearrangement uses TRBV7-2 and TRBJ2-5, with D perhaps matching TRBD1 (5 bases). With 6 bases removed from V and 4 bases from J, the gap between germline ends came to 18 bases. CDR1 is SGHTA and CDR2 is FQGNSA in the germline V gene. The CDR3 runs 15 residues. This chain's CDR3 is CASSSRGRVGETQYF. For the CDR3, the DNA is TGTGCCAGCAGTTCGCGCGGCAGGGTCGGAGAGACCCAGTACTTC.

Concerning this clonotype itself: A far larger clone is only one base removed, so a read error is likely. The CDR3 region is CASSEKVGGSHEQYF. The CDR3 bases are TGCGCCAGCAGTGAGAAAGTGGGGGGGTCTCATGAGCAGTACTTC. This chain uses TRBV10-1 with TRBJ2-5; TRBD2 matches 7 bases. CDR1 WNHNN and CDR2 SYGVQD come from the germline V gene (reference sequence). The CDR3 spans 15 residues. Trimming cost V 2 bases and J 11 bases; bases outside gene matches: 14.

This clonotype was seen repeatedly, ten times or more. This chain connects TRBV5-1 to TRBJ2-3; unclear D gene. CDR1 and CDR2 from the germline V gene are SGHRS and YFSETQ. Trimming took off 0 bases at V and 4 bases at J, with 9 bases between the two ends. This CDR3 comprises 14 residues. In DNA, the CDR3 is TGCGCCAGCAGCTTGGATCGGGTCTCAGATACGCAGTATTTT. Its protein is CASSLDRVSDTQYF.

This clonotype was seen a few times. This sequence joins TRBV4-2 and TRBJ2-7, with 7 bases aligning to TRBD2. After removal of 1 base from V and 4 bases from J, the junction contained 7 bases not matched to a gene. The CDR3 sequence is 15 residues long. The germline V gene has CDR1 LGHNA and CDR2 YNFKEQ. The CDR3 sequence: CASSQGTGTIYEQYF. CDR3 nucleotide sequence: TGTGCCAGCAGCCAAGGGACCGGGACTATATACGAGCAGTACTTC.

For this clonotype: This sequence is one base from a far larger clone and is likely a read error. The chain joins TRBV19 to TRBJ2-1, with 8 bases aligning to TRBD1. The V segment lost 5 bases and the J segment 10 bases; nucleotides outside the gene matches: 13. CDR1 and CDR2 from the germline V gene are LNHDA and SQIVND (reference sequence). The CDR3 is 15 amino acids. CDR3 residues: CASSPRTGISPEQFF. Written as DNA, the CDR3 is TGTGCCAGTAGTCCGAGGACAGGGATCAGTCCCGAGCAGTTCTTC.

This clonotype was counted only a few times. V usage is TRBV2 and J usage is TRBJ2-5; TRBD2 agrees at 8 bases. After removal of 1 base from V and 5 bases from J, the junction contained 12 bases not matched to a gene. The length of the CDR3 is 17 residues. Germline V gene lookup returns CDR1 SNHLY and CDR2 FYNNEI. This chain's CDR3 is CASSEEEAGGPLETQYF. CDR3 bases: TGTGCCAGCAGTGAAGAGGAGGCGGGGGGCCCGCTGGAGACCCAGTACTTC. The entire variable domain, with the rest obtained from reference TRBV2 and TRBJ2-5, is as follows: EPEVTQTPSHQVTQMGQEVILRCVPISNHLYFYWYRQILGQKVEFLVSFYNNEISEKSEIFDDQFSVERPDGSNFTLKIRSTKLEDSAMYFCASSEEEAGGPLETQYFGPGTRLLVL.

This clonotype qualifies as medium-sized (0.01 to 0.1%). The chain carries TRBV11-1 and TRBJ2-7; possible D gene TRBD2, 5 bases. The CDR3 spans 12 residues. Deletions cut 5 bases from V and 4 bases from J, with 9 bases between. In germline, CDR1 is SGHAT, CDR2 FQDESV (reference sequence). The CDR3 protein is CASSPRGYEQYF. In nucleotides, the CDR3 is TGTGCCAGCAGCCCGAGAGGGTACGAGCAGTACTTC.

This clonotype was seen at least ten times. The gene calls are TRBV12-3 or TRBV12-4 and TRBJ1-6; no definite D call. CDR3 size: 15 residues. V gave up 5 bases and J gave up 8 bases, with 16 bases separating them. This chain's CDR3 is CASSPPGSIHSPLHF. The DNA for the CDR3 is TGTGCCAGCAGTCCTCCGGGCAGTATCCATTCACCCCTCCACTTT.

This chain uses TRBV24-1 with TRBJ2-1; no firm D call. Trimming took 4 bases from V and 0 from J, leaving 6 bases between them. The germline CDR1 and CDR2 sequences are KGHDR and SFDVKD. This CDR3 spans 14 amino acids. The CDR3 DNA is TGTGCCACCAGTGACCTAAGCTCCTACAATGAGCAGTTCTTC. It specifies CATSDLSSYNEQFF.

CDR3 loop: CATFGGSSTDTQYF. In DNA form, the CDR3 reads TGTGCCACCTTTGGCGGGTCTAGCACAGATACGCAGTATTTT. V usage is TRBV6-6 and J usage is TRBJ2-3; a possible D gene is TRBD2 (5 bases). Germline assignment: CDR1 MNHNY and CDR2 SVGAGI (reference sequence). This CDR3 spans 14 amino acids. Trimming shortened V by 10 bases and J by 0 bases, and 14 bases separated the two germline ends.

The table lists this clonotype with many counts. The chain has TRBV6-5 and TRBJ1-2, with D perhaps matching TRBD1 (5 bases). The germline V gene encodes CDR1 MNHEY and CDR2 SVGAGI. There are 14 residues in the CDR3. Trimming took 0 bases from V and 6 from J, leaving 11 bases between them. CDR3 amino acids: CASSYSAGSHGYTF. In nucleotides, the CDR3 is TGTGCCAGCAGTTACTCGGCAGGGTCCCATGGCTACACCTTC.

This clonotype was seen at least ten times. This chain connects TRBV5-6 to TRBJ2-7; D gene uncertain. CDR3 length: 14 amino acids. V shed 1 base and J shed 2 bases, with 10 bases lying between them. The germline V gene encodes CDR1 SGHDT and CDR2 YYEEEE. In DNA form, the CDR3 reads TGTGCCAGCAGCTTGTTGGACGTTACCTACGAGCAGTACTTC. This gives the protein CASSLLDVTYEQYF.

This clonotype occurred a few times. The chain combines TRBV4-2 with TRBJ1-1, with unresolved D. CDR3 length equals 15 residues. Germline CDR1 LGHNA, CDR2 YNFKEQ. Trimming removed 5 bases at V and 0 bases at J, with 13 bases between. The CDR3 reads CASSELAKLNTEAFF. The CDR3 DNA reads TGTGCCAGCAGCGAACTGGCGAAATTGAACACTGAAGCTTTCTTT.

By proportion, this clonotype is medium-sized. The chain links TRBV6-6 to TRBJ2-7; tentative D call: TRBD2 (6 bases). The CDR3 contains 13 residues. V was clipped by 9 bases and J by 2 bases, with 14 bases between them. Germline V gene lookup returns CDR1 MNHNY and CDR2 SVGAGI (reference sequence). Here the CDR3 reads CASARDLAYEQYF. CDR3 coding DNA: TGTGCCAGTGCCCGGGACTTAGCCTACGAGCAGTACTTC.

This clonotype was picked up many times. The chain couples TRBV28 to TRBJ2-7; 10 bases line up with TRBD2. Looked up from germline, CDR1 is MDHEN and CDR2 is SYDVKM. With V trimmed by 8 bases and J by 2 bases, 6 bases remained unmatched. This CDR3 spans 14 amino acids. The CDR3 loop reads CASRTSGTTYEQYF. CDR3 nucleotide sequence: TGTGCCAGCCGAACTAGCGGGACTACCTACGAGCAGTACTTC. Full variable domain (rest looked up from reference TRBV28 and TRBJ2-7): DVKVTQSSRYLVKRTGEKVFLECVQDMDHENMFWYRQDPGLGLRLIYFSYDVKMKEKGDIPEGYSVSREKKERFSLILESASTNQTSMYLCASRTSGTTYEQYFGPGTRLTVT.

With regard to this clonotype: A read error likely explains this, since a far larger clone differs by one base. The gene calls are TRBV26 and TRBJ2-3; TRBD1, as called in the table, went unchecked against the DNA. TRBV26 is assigned pseudogene status. The CDR3 is 14 amino acids. The CDR3, as DNA: TGTGCCGGCAGGGACGGGACTAGCACAGATACGCAGTATTTT. Protein: CAGRDGTSTDTQYF.

The chain combines TRBV5-6 with TRBJ2-7; 9 nucleotides align to TRBD2. The V gene end was trimmed by 3 bases and the J gene end by 1 base; junction bases not matched to a gene: 8. CDR3 length: 16 residues. Looked up from germline, CDR1 is SGHDT and CDR2 is YYEEEE. In nucleotides, the CDR3 is TGTGCCAGCAGCTCACCACCGCTAGCGGGATCCTACGAGCAGTACTTC. Translation gives CASSSPPLAGSYEQYF.

This clonotype was picked up a small number of times. The limits of the CDR3 on the DNA are not certain, so only TCRdb's listed CDR3 is given. The chain carries TRBV20-1 and TRBJ2-2; no check of the table's D call, TRBD2, against the DNA was made. Counting both end residues, the CDR3 totals 15 amino acids. Germline V gene data show CDR1 as DFQATT and CDR2 as SNEGSKA (reference sequence). CDR3 in amino acids: CSASTGGPTGELFFF.

This clonotype was counted many times. The chain is built from TRBV20-1 and TRBJ2-7, with 7 bases fitting TRBD2. From germline, CDR1 is DFQATT and CDR2 SNEGSKA (reference sequence). V trimming: 2 bases; J trimming: 5 bases; junction bases outside the gene matches: 9. This CDR3 is 14 amino acids long. CDR3 residues: CSARPPRGLDEQYF. DNA of the CDR3: TGCAGTGCTAGACCCCCGCGGGGGTTAGACGAGCAGTACTTC.

CDR3 amino acids: CASSSGTYRDKNIQYF. The CDR3 DNA reads as TGTGCCAGCAGTTCCGGGACATACCGTGACAAAAACATTCAGTACTTC. The V gene is TRBV6-6, the J gene TRBJ2-4; tentatively, D is TRBD1 (6 bases). This CDR3 has 16 amino acids. V was trimmed by 4 bases and J by 3 bases, leaving 16 bases between them. Germline V gene sequence: CDR1 MNHNY, CDR2 SVGAGI (reference sequence).

This clonotype has a count of ten or more. The CDR3 loop is CASIKNPGGGTYNSPLHF. The DNA of the CDR3 is TGTGCCAGCATCAAAAACCCAGGCGGGGGCACCTATAATTCACCCCTCCACTTT. This chain links TRBV2 with TRBJ1-6; D possibly corresponds to TRBD1 (6 bases). Trimming removed 7 bases at V and 2 bases at J, with 21 bases between. Germline V gene data show CDR1 as SNHLY and CDR2 as FYNNEI. The CDR3 covers 18 residues.

This clonotype has a count of ten or more. The chain recombines TRBV5-1 with TRBJ2-2; a possible D gene is TRBD2 (6 bases). Germline-derived CDR1 and CDR2 are SGHRS and YFSETQ. The CDR3 sequence is 14 residues long. V lost 4 bases to trimming and J lost 1 base, with 8 bases between them. The CDR3 sequence is CASSGDWNTGELFF. The CDR3 DNA reads TGCGCCAGCAGCGGGGACTGGAACACCGGGGAGCTGTTTTTT.

With regard to this clonotype: A far larger clone is off by one base, so a read error is likely. The chain combines TRBV24-1 with TRBJ2-7, with D unclear. The CDR3 runs to 16 residues. The germline V gene has CDR1 KGHDR and CDR2 SFDVKD. Trimming removed 5 bases at V and 7 bases at J, with 23 bases between. The DNA of the CDR3 is TGTGCCACCAGTGGCCCAATGAAGGGTTCCTACAATGAGCAGTACTTC. Residues: CATSGPMKGSYNEQYF.

Many counts were recorded for this clonotype. V and J are TRBV3-1 and TRBJ2-2; D remains unclear. V lost 4 bases and J lost 8, with 8 bases in between. The CDR3 has 12 residues. Germline lookup yields CDR1 LGHDT and CDR2 YNNKEL (reference sequence). Written as DNA, the CDR3 is TGTGCCAGCAGCCTGGTCGCAGGGGAGCTGTTTTTT. Encoded protein: CASSLVAGELFF. Complete variable domain (other parts from reference TRBV3-1 and TRBJ2-2): DTAVSQTPKYLVTQMGNDKSIKCEQNLGHDTMYWYKQDSKKFLKIMFSYNNKELIINETVPNRFSPKSPDKAHLNLHINSLELGDSAVYFCASSLVAGELFFGEGSRLTVL.

V is TRBV28 and J is TRBJ1-2; 7 bases agree with TRBD1. The CDR3 is 14 residues long. The germline V gene has CDR1 MDHEN and CDR2 SYDVKM. V was clipped by 2 bases and J by 6 bases; unmatched bases: 6. CDR3 sequence: CASSLRDRNHGYTF. CDR3 coding DNA: TGTGCCAGCAGTTTAAGGGACAGAAACCATGGCTACACCTTC.

Ten or more counts support this clonotype. The J gene is TRBJ2-7, the V gene TRBV5-1; unclear D gene. From germline, CDR1 is SGHRS and CDR2 YFSETQ. The CDR3 spans 14 residues. V dropped 0 bases and J dropped 2 bases, with 9 bases sitting between them. CDR3 nucleotides: TGCGCCAGCAGCTTGGTCTCGGGCCCCTACGAGCAGTACTTC. Protein sequence: CASSLVSGPYEQYF.

The table lists this clonotype with many counts. The J gene is TRBJ1-2, the V gene TRBV19; TRBD1 might be the D (5 bases). Trimming removed 3 bases from V and 3 bases from J, with 8 bases in between. This CDR3 region has 13 residues. Germline V gene sequence: CDR1 LNHDA, CDR2 SQIVND (reference sequence). In DNA form, the CDR3 reads TGTGCCAGTAGTATGCGACAGCACTATGGCTACACCTTC. This codes for CASSMRQHYGYTF.

The table lists this clonotype with many counts. The chain recombines TRBV6-5 with TRBJ2-6; D perhaps matches TRBD2 (6 bases). Germline V gives CDR1 MNHEY, CDR2 SVGAGI. The ends were cut back, 7 bases at V and 0 bases at J, with 19 bases in the middle. There are 18 residues in the CDR3. Written as DNA, the CDR3 is TGTGCCAGCACCAGAATCTCCGGGGGACCCTCTGGGGCCAACGTCCTGACTTTC. The encoded protein is CASTRISGGPSGANVLTF.

The chain uses TRBV13 and TRBJ2-3; 11 nucleotides match TRBD2. The V gene's germline CDR1 is PRHDT and CDR2 FYEKMQ (reference sequence). The V segment lost 6 bases and the J segment 4 bases; nucleotides outside the gene matches: 9. The CDR3 spans 16 residues. CDR3 DNA sequence: TGTGCCAGCAGTGAAAGGGGTAGCGGGAGGGCAGATACGCAGTATTTT. It is translated as CASSERGSGRADTQYF.

The rearrangement joins TRBV20-1 to TRBJ2-1, with 8 bases aligning to TRBD1. V lost 3 bases and J lost 3; bases outside the gene matches: 7. The CDR3 consists of 15 residues. Germline V gene sequence: CDR1 DFQATT, CDR2 SNEGSKA (reference sequence). CDR3 protein: CSASNPGQVYNEQFF. For the CDR3, the DNA is TGCAGTGCTAGCAATCCGGGACAGGTCTACAATGAGCAGTTCTTC.